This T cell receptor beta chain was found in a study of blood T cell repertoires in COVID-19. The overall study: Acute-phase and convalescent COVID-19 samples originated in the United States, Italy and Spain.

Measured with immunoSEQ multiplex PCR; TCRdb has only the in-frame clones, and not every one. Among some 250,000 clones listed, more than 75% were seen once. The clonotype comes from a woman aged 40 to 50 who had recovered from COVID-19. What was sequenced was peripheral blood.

The CDR3 spells CASTHWAPGQGNTGELFF. The CDR3, as DNA: TGTGCCAGTACCCATTGGGCACCGGGACAGGGGAACACCGGGGAGCTGTTTTTT. The chain uses TRBV19 and TRBJ2-2; TRBD1 aligns across 9 bases. V shed 7 bases and J 1 base; nucleotides not matched to a gene: 13. The CDR3 spans 18 residues. In germline, CDR1 is LNHDA, CDR2 SQIVND (reference sequence).